The rows below give T cell receptor beta chains drawn from one sample of a study of T cells in Graves' hyperthyroidism and ophthalmopathy. TCRdb reprocessed the multiplex PCR reads with MiXCR, giving one entry per CDR3 protein. There are around 340,000 distinct CDR3 sequences in the sample; 15% to 20% occur only once, and about 16% lies in the top ten. Input material: blood. All receptors come from a woman aged 40 to 49 with Graves' ophthalmopathy. Both conserved end residues are part of each CDR3. The D gene is left open where the match is weak. The listing skips clone size in some rows; elsewhere it reads once, few, many or a size class.

d_call j_call v_call clone_size cdr3_aa cdr3_nt
TRBD1 TRBJ1-1 TRBV6-2/TRBV6-3 . CASSYPIRGGRSGEAFF TGTGCCAGCAGTTACCCTATCAGAGGGGGCCGTAGTGGTGAAGCTTTCTTT
. TRBJ1-3 TRBV6-1 many CASSDGHGNTIYF TGTGCCAGCAGTGATGGACATGGAAACACCATATATTTT
TRBD1 TRBJ1-2 TRBV15 many CATSRDLGTANYGYTF TGTGCCACCAGCAGAGATCTGGGGACAGCAAACTATGGCTACACCTTC
. TRBJ2-7 TRBV28 many CASSWGRAYEQYF TGTGCCAGCAGTTGGGGTAGAGCCTACGAGCAGTACTTC
. TRBJ1-1 TRBV20-1 few CSPHTDTEAFF TGCAGTCCTCACACCGACACTGAAGCTTTCTTT
. TRBJ1-1 TRBV19 . CASIPVRGSTEAFF TGTGCCAGTATTCCAGTCCGGGGGAGTACTGAAGCTTTCTTT
. TRBJ2-2 TRBV9 many CASSPGQSTGELFF TGTGCCAGCAGCCCAGGACAATCCACCGGGGAGCTGTTTTTT
TRBD1 TRBJ1-5 TRBV6-4 many CASSSTGGNNQPQHF TGTGCCAGCAGTTCTACAGGGGGGAACAATCAGCCCCAGCATTTT
. TRBJ2-5 TRBV7-3 many CASSLGGAPRETQYF TGTGCCAGCAGCCTTGGGGGGGCGCCACGGGAGACCCAGTACTTC
. TRBJ2-5 TRBV5-8 many CASSQERGRGAETQYF TGTGCCAGCAGCCAAGAAAGGGGGAGGGGAGCAGAGACCCAGTACTTC
. TRBJ1-1 TRBV28 . CASTLPTRFTEAFF TGTGCCAGCACCCTCCCCACAAGGTTTACTGAAGCTTTCTTT
TRBD1 TRBJ1-5 TRBV7-2 many CASSPSRQGWNQPQHF TGTGCCAGCAGCCCATCTCGACAGGGTTGGAATCAGCCCCAGCATTTT
. TRBJ1-2 TRBV27 many CASRIPPGAYTF TGTGCCAGCAGGATCCCACCAGGGGCCTACACCTTC
. TRBJ1-1 TRBV6-4 many CASSDGSYGSTEAFF TGTGCCAGCAGTGACGGCTCTTACGGGAGCACTGAAGCTTTCTTT
. TRBJ2-5 TRBV28 . CASAPGSQETQYF TGTGCCAGCGCCCCCGGGTCTCAAGAGACCCAGTACTTC
TRBD2 TRBJ2-6 TRBV19 few CASRGLAGGSGANVLTF TGTGCCAGTAGAGGACTAGCGGGAGGGTCTGGGGCCAACGTCCTGACTTTC
. TRBJ2-2 TRBV19 many CASSRGWDTGELFF TGTGCCAGTAGCCGCGGGTGGGACACCGGGGAGCTGTTTTTT
TRBD2 TRBJ2-5 TRBV11-1 . CASSAGTSGRAREETQYF TGTGCCAGCAGTGCCGGGACTAGCGGGAGGGCCCGCGAAGAGACCCAGTACTTC
TRBD1 TRBJ1-1 TRBV29-1 many CSVVFPTPGTGPNEAFF TGCAGCGTTGTGTTCCCGACCCCCGGGACAGGGCCTAATGAAGCTTTCTTT
. TRBJ2-7 TRBV11-2 few CASSFSEGRSSYEQYF TGTGCCAGCAGCTTCTCGGAGGGGCGATCTTCCTACGAGCAGTACTTC
. TRBJ2-7 TRBV5-1 many CARRRQEAYEQYF TGCGCCCGTAGACGGCAGGAAGCCTACGAGCAGTACTTC
. TRBJ2-2 TRBV7-8 many CASSLPPGATGELFF TGTGCCAGCAGCTTACCCCCAGGAGCCACCGGGGAGCTGTTTTTT
TRBD2 TRBJ2-2 TRBV12-3/TRBV12-4 many CASTMGLATGELFF TGTGCCAGCACCATGGGACTAGCCACCGGGGAGCTGTTTTTT
. TRBJ2-7 TRBV11-1 many CASSRSGSSYEQYF TGTGCCAGCAGCCGCAGCGGTAGCTCCTACGAGCAGTACTTC
TRBD1 TRBJ2-7 TRBV12-3/TRBV12-4 many CASSWDREKTYEQYF TGTGCCAGCAGTTGGGACAGGGAAAAGACCTACGAGCAGTACTTC
TRBD2 TRBJ2-6 TRBV28 many CASSPSFVSGRSLYGANVLTF TGTGCCAGCAGTCCCTCGTTCGTGAGCGGGAGGTCCCTCTATGGGGCCAACGTCCTGACTTTC
TRBD1 TRBJ2-2 TRBV10-2 many CASSDIQGRELFF TGCGCCAGCAGTGATATACAGGGGAGGGAGCTGTTTTTT
. TRBJ2-7 TRBV28 many CASTAGGGRYEQYF TGTGCCAGCACCGCAGGGGGGGGGAGATACGAGCAGTACTTC
. TRBJ1-2 TRBV6-5 many CASSPAGLYGYTF TGTGCCAGCAGCCCGGCAGGGCTTTATGGCTACACCTTC
. TRBJ2-1 TRBV4-2 few CASSQGLAGDEQFF TGTGCCAGCAGCCAAGGTTTGGCGGGCGATGAGCAGTTCTTC
. TRBJ1-1 TRBV20-1 many CSARVDRYTEAFF TGCAGTGCTAGAGTGGACAGATACACTGAAGCTTTCTTT
. TRBJ2-7 TRBV13 many CASSSGLDYEQYF TGTGCCAGCAGCTCCGGACTGGACTACGAGCAGTACTTC
. TRBJ2-6 TRBV19 many CASSRGLQGSTGANVLTF TGTGCCAGTAGTAGGGGCCTGCAGGGATCAACTGGGGCCAACGTCCTGACTTTC
. TRBJ1-1 TRBV15 many CATSRDGVNTEAFF TGTGCCACCAGCAGAGATGGAGTGAACACTGAAGCTTTCTTT
. TRBJ2-2 TRBV11-2 few CASSLEVASLPDTGELFF TGTGCCAGCAGCTTAGAGGTAGCGAGCCTTCCGGACACCGGGGAGCTGTTTTTT
. TRBJ2-3 TRBV15 many CATSFRPTDTQYF TGTGCCACCAGTTTTCGCCCCACAGATACGCAGTATTTT
. TRBJ1-5 TRBV12-3/TRBV12-4 . CASSSRRVASNQPQHF TGTGCCAGCAGCTCCAGACGGGTGGCTAGCAATCAGCCCCAGCATTTT
. TRBJ1-1 TRBV15 many CATSRQTYGPEAFF TGTGCCACCAGCAGACAGACTTATGGCCCTGAAGCTTTCTTT
. TRBJ2-5 TRBV9 . CASSVTMDVQETQYF TGTGCCAGCAGCGTGACGATGGACGTACAAGAGACCCAGTACTTC
TRBD2 TRBJ2-2 TRBV12-3/TRBV12-4 many CASSLSGRAAGELFF TGTGCCAGCAGTTTAAGCGGGAGGGCCGCCGGGGAGCTGTTTTTT
. TRBJ2-2 TRBV5-4 . CASPGLNTGELFF TGTGCCAGCCCGGGACTCAACACCGGGGAGCTGTTTTTT